The 11 T cell receptor beta chains below were found in one sample sequenced in a study of T cell changes during pregnancy in multiple sclerosis. TCRdb's copy holds only in-frame clones and misses some; the assay was immunoSEQ multiplex PCR. The sample comprises roughly 11,000 clones, roughly 80% of which are singletons, and approximately 11% rests with the top ten. The specimen was CD8+ T cells from peripheral blood mononuclear cells, collected after pregnancy. These receptor sequences come from a female donor in good health, enrolled as a control in a pregnancy study.

The chain employs TRBV6-5 and TRBJ2-1, with 7 bases matching TRBD2. Per germline, CDR1 MNHEY and CDR2 SVGAGI. V lost 2 bases, J lost 4 bases, and 5 bases stayed unmatched. This CDR3 spans 15 amino acids. The CDR3: CASSYGRARYNEQFF. The DNA for the CDR3 is TGTGCCAGCAGTTACGGGAGGGCGAGGTACAATGAGCAGTTCTTC.

This chain links TRBV5-4 with TRBJ2-5; 9 bases line up with TRBD1. Germline loops: CDR1 SGHNT, CDR2 YYREEE (reference sequence). This CDR3 comprises 16 residues. The V gene end was trimmed by 0 bases and the J gene end by 2 bases; junction bases not matched to a gene: 5. DNA for the CDR3: TGTGCCAGCAGCTTGGCCGGGACAGGGTATCAAGAGACCCAGTACTTC. It codes for CASSLAGTGYQETQYF.

The chain employs TRBV6-1 and TRBJ1-2, with 8 bases fitting TRBD1. V was clipped by 10 bases and J by 7 bases; unmatched bases: 17. Germline CDR1 reads MNHNS; CDR2 reads SASEGT. CDR3 size: 15 residues. The CDR3 coding sequence is TGTGCCATCGAACCTATCCGGGACAGGATCGGTGGCTACACCTTC. Its translation: CAIEPIRDRIGGYTF.

The gene calls are TRBV7-9 and TRBJ2-7; D uncertain. V was cut by 1 base and J by 3 bases, with 7 bases left in between. Germline V gene lookup returns CDR1 SEHNR and CDR2 FQNEAQ (reference sequence). This CDR3 region has 13 residues. The CDR3 coding sequence is TGTGCCAGCAGCTTAGGGCAGTTCTACGAGCAGTACTTC. Translating it yields CASSLGQFYEQYF.

The table lists this clone with a few counts. This chain joins TRBV19 and TRBJ2-1; D gene ambiguous. The V end was cut by 1 base, the J end by 2 bases, with 9 bases between. The CDR3 runs 15 residues. Germline V gives CDR1 LNHDA, CDR2 SQIVND (reference sequence). The CDR3 DNA reads TGTGCCAGTAGTATAGCACCGGGTCCCTACAATGAGCAGTTCTTC. Translated: CASSIAPGPYNEQFF.

The chain couples TRBV10-3 to TRBJ1-5, with D possibly TRBD1 on 5 matching bases. The length of the CDR3 is 14 residues. Per the germline V gene, CDR1 is ENHRY and CDR2 is SYGVKD. Trimming cost V 3 bases and J 4 bases, with 10 bases left between them. CDR3 residues: CAISDRAENQPQHF. The CDR3 region has the DNA TGTGCCATCAGTGACAGGGCCGAGAATCAGCCCCAGCATTTT.

The sample holds one count of this clone. The CDR3: CASSFNSGTDTQYF. Here the CDR3 DNA reads TGTGCCAGCAGTTTTAATAGCGGCACAGATACGCAGTATTTT. The chain combines TRBV27 with TRBJ2-3; possibly TRBD2 for D (5 bases). The CDR3 loop spans 14 amino acids. V dropped 3 bases and J dropped 1 base, with 8 bases sitting between them. From germline, CDR1 is MNHEY and CDR2 SMNVEV (reference sequence).

This chain uses TRBV7-9 with TRBJ1-1; TRBD1 agrees at 7 bases. This CDR3 is 15 amino acids long. CDR1 is SEHNR, CDR2 FQNEAQ, per germline (reference sequence). With 4 bases clipped from V and 4 bases from J, the junction kept 9 bases outside the gene matches. DNA for the CDR3: TGTGCCAGCAGCTACCCCCAGGGGGTAAGCACTGAAGCTTTCTTT. This codes for CASSYPQGVSTEAFF.

V usage is TRBV28 and J usage is TRBJ2-1; the D is unclear. Germline V gene data show CDR1 as MDHEN and CDR2 as SYDVKM. The CDR3 covers 14 residues. Trimming stripped 2 bases from V and 7 bases from J, with 12 bases between. CDR3 sequence (DNA): TGTGCCAGCAGTTTACTAGAACAACTAAATGAGCAGTTCTTC. This codes for CASSLLEQLNEQFF.

About this clone: Compared with germline, one end of the junction differs, possibly owing to a read error. The V call is TRBV5-4, the J call TRBJ2-7, with TRBD2 matching over 12 bases. This CDR3 region has 15 residues. The V gene's germline CDR1 is SGHNT and CDR2 YYREEE (reference sequence). The CDR3 reads CASSSLEPSGGAVSF. The CDR3, as DNA: TGTGCCAGCAGCTCTCTAGAACCTAGCGGGGGGGCTGTGTCCTTC.

The gene calls are TRBV5-6 and TRBJ2-3, with 7 bases matching TRBD1. The CDR3 spans 15 residues. With 4 bases clipped from V and 3 bases from J, the junction kept 8 bases outside the gene matches. The germline V gene has CDR1 SGHDT and CDR2 YYEEEE. In DNA form, the CDR3 reads TGTGCCAGCAGCATACAGGGGATACGGACAGATACGCAGTATTTT. Protein product: CASSIQGIRTDTQYF.